This passage covers 18 T cell receptor beta chains from one sample sequenced in a study of technical replicates of blood from several donors. The protocol was immunoSEQ multiplex PCR, while the TCRdb copy is restricted to in-frame clones and leaves out a portion. Among 30,000 to 40,000 clones listed, approximately 94% were seen once. The specimen sequenced was PBMCs. All receptors derive from a human donor in good health. Some clones in this sample may be carry-over from other donors' samples.

This chain joins TRBV29-1 and TRBJ1-1; 9 positions match TRBD1. V was clipped by 6 bases and J by 1 base; unmatched bases: 9. CDR1 is SQVTM, CDR2 ANQGSEA, per germline. The CDR3 has 15 amino acids. The CDR3 nucleotides read TGCAGCGTAGGGGGGTACAGGGGGCAGAACACTGAAGCTTTCTTT. Translating gives CSVGGYRGQNTEAFF.

The gene calls are TRBV13 and TRBJ2-1; TRBD1 agrees at 9 bases. Germline trimming cut 5 bases from V and 6 bases from J; bases unmatched to any gene: 2. From germline, CDR1 is PRHDT and CDR2 FYEKMQ (reference sequence). CDR3 length equals 13 residues. The CDR3 here is CASSTTGGNEQFF. Here the CDR3 DNA reads TGTGCCAGCAGCACGACAGGGGGCAATGAGCAGTTCTTC.

This rearrangement joins TRBV11-1 to TRBJ2-3; maybe TRBD1 (6 bases). The germline V gene encodes CDR1 SGHAT and CDR2 FQDESV (reference sequence). Trimming stripped 6 bases from V and 4 bases from J, with 23 bases between. The CDR3 spans 17 residues. CDR3 region: CASSLRLGAGSPDTQYF. The CDR3 nucleotides are TGTGCCAGCAGTTTAAGATTGGGGGCCGGTAGCCCAGATACGCAGTATTTT.

The rearrangement joins TRBV25-1 to TRBJ2-5; 8 bases are shared with TRBD1. CDR1 is MGHDK, CDR2 SYGVNS, per germline. Trimming cost V 6 bases and J 2 bases; bases outside gene matches: 8. This CDR3 has 15 residues. The CDR3 DNA reads as TGTGCCAGCAGCCAGGGACAGGTGACACAAGAGACCCAGTACTTC. This codes for CASSQGQVTQETQYF.

The rearrangement joins TRBV9 to TRBJ2-2; 11 positions agree with TRBD2. Per germline, CDR1 SGDLS and CDR2 YYNGEE. This CDR3 has 15 residues. V dropped 0 bases and J dropped 6; count of bases not matched to a gene: 1. CDR3 sequence (DNA): TGTGCCAGCAGCGTAGTAGCGGGAGGGCCCGGGGAGCTGTTTTTT. It specifies CASSVVAGGPGELFF. Full variable domain (rest looked up from reference TRBV9 and TRBJ2-2): DSGVTQTPKHLITATGQRVTLRCSPRSGDLSVYWYQQSLDQGLQFLIQYYNGEERAKGNILERFSAQQFPDLHSELNLSSLELGDSALYFCASSVVAGGPGELFFGEGSRLTVL.

This chain uses TRBV27 with TRBJ1-5; 7 bases fit TRBD1. Germline CDR1 MNHEY, CDR2 SMNVEV (reference sequence). CDR3 length: 17 residues. With V trimmed by 5 bases and J by 3 bases, 13 bases remained unmatched. The CDR3 DNA reads as TGTGCCAGCAGTCCCCGGGGAAGGGGGCGCGTCAATCAGCCCCAGCATTTT. This sequence encodes CASSPRGRGRVNQPQHF.

The V and J genes are TRBV6-6 and TRBJ2-1, with 7 positions matching TRBD1. With 8 bases clipped from V and 5 bases from J, the junction kept 3 bases outside the gene matches. Germline CDR1 MNHNY, CDR2 SVGAGI (reference sequence). The CDR3 loop spans 12 amino acids. The CDR3 reads CASGTDNNEQFF. Here the CDR3 DNA reads TGTGCCAGCGGGACAGACAACAATGAGCAGTTCTTC.

The rearrangement uses TRBV5-1 and TRBJ1-2, with 8 bases identical to TRBD1. In germline, CDR1 is SGHRS, CDR2 YFSETQ. Trimming removed 4 bases from V and 4 bases from J; junction bases left unmatched: 6. The CDR3 is 14 amino acids. This CDR3 reads CASSRDRRFYGYTF. CDR3 in DNA: TGCGCCAGCAGCCGGGACAGGAGATTCTATGGCTACACCTTC.

The V call is TRBV28, the J call TRBJ1-5; D is possibly TRBD1 (6 bases). The germline gives CDR1 MDHEN, CDR2 SYDVKM. The CDR3 totals 14 residues. With 2 bases removed from V and 7 bases from J, the gap between germline ends came to 12 bases. CDR3 nucleotides: TGTGCCAGCAGTTTACAGGGGTGGGGACAGCCCCAGCATTTT. Translation: CASSLQGWGQPQHF.

This chain connects TRBV10-3 to TRBJ1-1, with 12 bases identical to TRBD1. Germline V CDR1 and CDR2: ENHRY, SYGVKD. The CDR3 runs 16 residues. The V and J ends lost 10 bases and 3 bases, in that order; junction bases with no gene match: 12. The CDR3 sequence is CASQPGQGAGDTEAFF. The CDR3 DNA reads TGTGCCAGTCAACCGGGACAGGGGGCCGGGGACACTGAAGCTTTCTTT.

This sequence joins TRBV27 and TRBJ1-5, with 10 nucleotides matching TRBD1. The CDR3 covers 15 residues. The ends lost 5 bases at V and 6 bases at J; junction bases unmatched: 7. Germline V CDR1 and CDR2: MNHEY, SMNVEV (reference sequence). DNA for the CDR3: TGTGCCAGCAGTCCGAGGACAGGGGGAGGTCAGCCCCAGCATTTT. This gives the protein CASSPRTGGGQPQHF.

This CDR3 reads CASSSGAGAFF. The CDR3 bases are TGTGCCAGCAGCTCTGGGGCGGGGGCTTTCTTT. This chain connects TRBV5-4 to TRBJ1-1; D might be TRBD1 (5 bases). V gave up 3 bases and J gave up 11 bases, with 11 bases separating them. CDR1 SGHNT and CDR2 YYREEE come from the germline V gene (reference sequence). The CDR3 is made up of 11 amino acids.

The chain combines TRBV6-5 with TRBJ2-1, with a weak D call TRBD2 (6 bases). Germline V lookup: CDR1 MNHEY, CDR2 SVGAGI. The V gene lost 5 bases and the J gene lost 6 bases, with 14 bases spanning the gap. The CDR3 runs to 14 residues. The CDR3 protein is CASSQGLTLNEQFF. The CDR3 nucleotides are TGTGCCAGCAGTCAAGGACTAACCCTCAATGAGCAGTTCTTC.

This clone was observed a few times. DNA for the CDR3: TGCGCCAGCAGCCAAGTGACAGGGGACACAGATACGCAGTATTTT. Protein product: CASSQVTGDTDTQYF. V usage is TRBV4-1 and J usage is TRBJ2-3; 8 bases align to TRBD1. Germline CDR1 reads MGHRA; CDR2 reads YSYEKL. J was trimmed by 2 bases and V by 1 base; bases with no gene match: 2. The CDR3 contains 15 residues.

The rearrangement joins TRBV5-6 to TRBJ2-2; 8 bases agree with TRBD1. The length of the CDR3 is 15 residues. Germline trimming cut 2 bases from V and 4 bases from J; bases unmatched to any gene: 4. The germline V gene has CDR1 SGHDT and CDR2 YYEEEE. Here the CDR3 reads CASSFRQGATGELFF. CDR3 DNA sequence: TGTGCCAGCAGCTTTAGGCAGGGGGCCACCGGGGAGCTGTTTTTT. Full variable domain (rest looked up from reference TRBV5-6 and TRBJ2-2): DAGVTQSPTHLIKTRGQQVTLRCSPKSGHDTVSWYQQALGQGPQFIFQYYEEEERQRGNFPDRFSGHQFPNYSSELNVNALLLGDSALYLCASSFRQGATGELFFGEGSRLTVL.

V and J are TRBV4-3 and TRBJ2-1; 9 bases line up with TRBD1. The V and J ends lost 4 bases and 3 bases, in that order; junction bases with no gene match: 7. Germline assignment: CDR1 LGHNA and CDR2 YSLEER. This CDR3 has 16 residues. Here the CDR3 DNA reads TGCGCCAGCAGCCCGTACAGGGGGCTAGTCTACAATGAGCAGTTCTTC. Translating gives CASSPYRGLVYNEQFF.

CDR3 region: CASSLGGTGESDTQYF. CDR3 coding DNA: TGCGCCAGCAGCTTGGGCGGGACAGGGGAAAGCGATACGCAGTATTTT. This chain joins TRBV5-1 and TRBJ2-3; 10 bases are a match to TRBD1. The CDR3 totals 16 residues. From germline, CDR1 is SGHRS and CDR2 YFSETQ. V trimming: 0 bases; J trimming: 6 bases; junction bases outside the gene matches: 7.

The chain carries TRBV6-1 and TRBJ2-1; 9 nucleotides agree with TRBD1. V lost 0 bases and J lost 8; bases outside the gene matches: 8. The CDR3 has 16 residues. CDR1 is MNHNS, CDR2 SASEGT, per germline. DNA for the CDR3: TGTGCCAGCAGTGAAGCACACACACAGGGGGCGGATGAGCAGTTCTTC. Translated: CASSEAHTQGADEQFF.